This entry lists 15 T cell receptor beta chains sequenced from one sample in a study of Tregs in tolerant kidney transplant recipients. Assay used: immunoSEQ multiplex PCR; TCRdb lists only in-frame clones, some missing. In the table there are roughly 70,000 clones, roughly 84% of which are singletons. The sequenced material came from CD4+ T cells from blood. The receptors were gathered from a human donor in good health.

This clone appeared once. J is TRBJ1-3 and V is TRBV30; the D is unclear. This CDR3 has 13 residues. The V end was cut by 3 bases, the J end by 1 base, with 7 bases between. Per the germline V gene, CDR1 is GTSNPN and CDR2 is SVGIG (reference sequence). The CDR3 bases are TGTGCCTGGAGCCACCGGTCTGGAAACACCATATATTTT. Its translation is CAWSHRSGNTIYF.

The J gene is TRBJ2-1, the V gene TRBV19; 11 bases map to TRBD2. V lost 6 bases, J lost 10 bases, and 8 bases stayed unmatched. Germline CDR1 is LNHDA and CDR2 is SQIVND (reference sequence). The CDR3 is made up of 14 amino acids. The chain's CDR3 is CASRVVAGGREQFF. Written as DNA, the CDR3 is TGTGCCAGTAGAGTGGTAGCGGGGGGGCGCGAGCAGTTCTTC.

Only one count was recorded for this clone. CDR3 region: CASSRLTAATDTQYF. CDR3 in DNA: TGTGCCAGCAGCCGGCTGACGGCGGCGACAGATACGCAGTATTTT. V usage is TRBV7-9 and J usage is TRBJ2-3; unclear D gene. The V gene lost 5 bases and the J gene lost 3 bases, with 15 bases spanning the gap. Germline CDR1 SEHNR, CDR2 FQNEAQ (reference sequence). The CDR3 runs 15 residues.

This chain joins TRBV2 and TRBJ2-7, with no clear D. The CDR3 length is 14 residues. V was clipped by 6 bases and J by 5 bases, with 17 bases between them. Germline CDR1 reads SNHLY; CDR2 reads FYNNEI. Here the CDR3 DNA reads TGTGCCAGCAGCTTCGGGTCCACCTCTGACGAGCAGTACTTC. Protein product: CASSFGSTSDEQYF.

This chain uses TRBV5-5 with TRBJ2-2; possible D gene TRBD1, 6 bases. The CDR3 extends over 13 amino acids. V lost 4 bases to trimming and J lost 4 bases, with 8 bases between them. CDR1 is SGHKS, CDR2 YYEKEE, per germline (reference sequence). The chain's CDR3 is CASSPRGTGELFF. The CDR3, as DNA: TGTGCCAGCAGCCCCAGGGGCACCGGGGAGCTGTTTTTT.

The chain links TRBV4-2 to TRBJ2-5; 10 bases match TRBD2. The CDR3 extends over 15 amino acids. Trimming cost V 2 bases and J 5 bases; bases outside gene matches: 5. Germline V gene data show CDR1 as LGHNA and CDR2 as YNFKEQ. The CDR3 loop is CASSQQAGGQETQYF. The CDR3 nucleotides are TGTGCCAGCAGCCAACAAGCGGGGGGGCAGGAGACCCAGTACTTC.

The V gene is TRBV4-1, the J gene TRBJ1-3; 7 bases align to TRBD1. This CDR3 has 17 residues. V was pared by 0 bases and J by 4 bases, with 9 bases of the junction left unmatched. The germline V gene encodes CDR1 MGHRA and CDR2 YSYEKL. The CDR3 spells CASSQDPDRVLGNTIYF. The CDR3 nucleotides read TGCGCCAGCAGCCAAGATCCTGACAGGGTATTGGGAAACACCATATATTTT.

This clone showed up just once. V usage is TRBV5-4 and J usage is TRBJ1-5; a possible D gene is TRBD1 (6 bases). This CDR3 comprises 16 residues. The ends were cut back, 3 bases at V and 3 bases at J, with 16 bases in the middle. Per germline, CDR1 SGHNT and CDR2 YYREEE (reference sequence). CDR3 loop: CASSYYLDRNNQPQHF. The DNA of the CDR3 is TGTGCCAGCAGCTATTATTTAGACAGGAACAATCAGCCCCAGCATTTT.

This chain joins TRBV6-1 and TRBJ1-1; possible D gene TRBD1, 5 bases. The CDR3 has 13 residues. The V end was cut by 2 bases, the J end by 11 bases, with 15 bases between. The germline V gene encodes CDR1 MNHNS and CDR2 SASEGT. The CDR3 loop is CASSEPGPLTAFF. CDR3 nucleotides: TGTGCCAGCAGTGAACCGGGACCTCTTACGGCTTTCTTT.

The V call is TRBV2, the J call TRBJ2-3; D is ambiguous. Germline CDR1 reads SNHLY; CDR2 reads FYNNEI. Trimming cost V 8 bases and J 6 bases, with 12 bases left between them. The CDR3 is made up of 12 amino acids. CDR3 DNA: TGTGCCAGCGGCCCGAGCGTGGATACGCAGTATTTT. It translates to CASGPSVDTQYF. Based on the CDR3 plus reference TRBV2 and TRBJ2-3, the full variable domain is EPEVTQTPSHQVTQMGQEVILRCVPISNHLYFYWYRQILGQKVEFLVSFYNNEISEKSEIFDDQFSVERPDGSNFTLKIRSTKLEDSAMYFCASGPSVDTQYFGPGTRLTVL.

The V and J genes are TRBV19 and TRBJ1-2; D not certain. Germline CDR1 reads LNHDA; CDR2 reads SQIVND (reference sequence). The CDR3 is 13 amino acids. V dropped 6 bases and J dropped 4 bases, with 12 bases sitting between them. The CDR3 nucleotides read TGTGCCAGTAGGGATTCAAGAGGCTATGGCTACACCTTC. Residues: CASRDSRGYGYTF.

This clone is a singleton in its sample. The chain uses TRBV7-6 and TRBJ2-3; D is perhaps TRBD2 (6 bases). Germline lookup yields CDR1 SGHVS and CDR2 FNYEAQ. Trimming pared 5 bases from V and 1 base from J, leaving 10 bases between. This CDR3 has 14 residues. CDR3 protein: CASSLWGGTDTQYF. For the CDR3, the DNA is TGTGCCAGCAGCCTTTGGGGGGGCACAGATACGCAGTATTTT.

The chain employs TRBV29-1 and TRBJ2-3; TRBD1 matches 7 bases. The CDR3 is 15 amino acids. Trimming took 7 bases from V and 2 from J; bases not matched to a gene: 12. Germline V gene data show CDR1 as SQVTM and CDR2 as ANQGSEA. This CDR3 reads CSAGPGTVTTDTQYF. CDR3 nucleotide sequence: TGCAGCGCTGGACCGGGGACAGTGACCACAGATACGCAGTATTTT.

This rearrangement joins TRBV4-1 to TRBJ2-5; 8 bases agree with TRBD2. The J segment lost 5 bases and the V segment lost 4 bases, leaving 9 bases of the junction unmatched. The CDR3 loop spans 15 amino acids. CDR1 is MGHRA and CDR2 is YSYEKL in the germline V gene. The CDR3 here is CASSRVILAVETQYF. Here the CDR3 DNA reads TGCGCCAGCAGCCGGGTCATACTAGCGGTGGAGACCCAGTACTTC.

The chain links TRBV6-5 to TRBJ1-1; D is undetermined. Trimming cost V 4 bases and J 0 bases, with 9 bases left between them. The CDR3 has 14 amino acids. Germline assignment: CDR1 MNHEY and CDR2 SVGAGI. The CDR3 DNA is TGTGCCAGCAGTTCTCCGGGTCTGAACACTGAAGCTTTCTTT. It is translated as CASSSPGLNTEAFF.